The present entry profiles one TCR beta chain with its context. Its antigen remains unknown. This sample is part of a study of T cells in localized non-small cell lung cancer. Study-level findings and limits: Paired adjacent lung recovered a median approximately 62 of the top 100 tumor clones. Uninvolved adjacent lung had the highest recorded T cell clonality, with tumor below it. A raised T cell density in blood coincided with lengthier overall survival. Because sequencing included only one region (of the tumor), heterogeneity remains possible.

Deletions cut 2 bases from V and 11 bases from J, with 16 bases between. The CDR3 totals 15 residues. Germline V gene lookup returns CDR1 SGHTA and CDR2 FQGTGA. Measured with immunoSEQ multiplex PCR; TCRdb has only the in-frame clones, and not every one. The data hold 100,000 to 150,000 clones, with approximately 88% observed a single time. The chain recombines TRBV7-3 with TRBJ1-6; unclear D gene. The TCR was taken from a female donor over 55 with stage I lung adenocarcinoma. This specimen was peripheral blood, taken before any cancer treatment. CDR3 DNA: TGTGCCAGCAGCTTAGAAGCGGGGAACTTGACACCCCTCCACTTT. Its translation is CASSLEAGNLTPLHF.